The text below deals with one T cell receptor (beta chain). Its antigen is not identified. This sample is drawn from a study of T cell responses to AZD1222 COVID-19 vaccine. Some clones are missing from TCRdb's copy, which holds only in-frame ones; the method was immunoSEQ multiplex PCR. The sample records tens of thousands of clones, more than 75% being singletons. Per germline, CDR1 SGHDT and CDR2 YYEEEE. The V segment lost 3 bases and the J segment 9 bases; nucleotides outside the gene matches: 4. The CDR3 runs to 14 residues. Some second doses came at about 4 weeks and others at about 12 weeks; these were pooled. The study's findings and limits: Repertoires were sampled only after the peak T cell response. Just a handful of AZD1222 recipients tested seropositive at baseline. Clonal diversity may have been underestimated, and the donors were mostly white British, with more females than males.

This TCR was recovered from an adult who received the AZD1222 COVID-19 vaccine. The sequenced sample was peripheral blood, obtained 28 days after the second AZD1222 dose. This chain joins TRBV5-6 and TRBJ1-6; TRBD1 matches 9 bases. The CDR3: CASSWGQGSSPLHF. Here the CDR3 DNA reads TGTGCCAGCAGCTGGGGACAGGGAAGTTCACCCCTCCACTTT.